Following are 14 T cell receptor beta chains from one sample sequenced in a study of T cells in localized non-small cell lung cancer. Generated by immunoSEQ multiplex PCR, the TCRdb table keeps only in-frame clones and is missing some. The data hold around 29,000 clones, with around 91% observed a single time. Source: peripheral blood, taken before any cancer treatment. These receptor sequences come from a woman aged 40-69 years with stage I lung adenocarcinoma.

The V and J genes are TRBV19 and TRBJ1-2, with D unclear. The germline gives CDR1 LNHDA, CDR2 SQIVND (reference sequence). The V and J ends lost 5 bases and 4 bases respectively, with 11 bases between them. This CDR3 has 13 residues. The CDR3 reads CASSPAETYGYTF. For the CDR3, the DNA is TGTGCCAGTAGTCCCGCGGAGACCTATGGCTACACCTTC.

The J gene is TRBJ1-2, the V gene TRBV28, with unresolved D. Germline CDR1 reads MDHEN; CDR2 reads SYDVKM. V lost 4 bases and J lost 4, with 13 bases in between. This CDR3 is built from 14 residues. The CDR3 reads CASSSPAGSYGYTF. The CDR3 bases are TGTGCCAGCAGTTCCCCAGCGGGGAGCTATGGCTACACCTTC.

The chain joins TRBV25-1 to TRBJ2-3; 11 bases match TRBD2. The V gene's germline CDR1 is MGHDK and CDR2 SYGVNS. The length of the CDR3 is 17 residues. Trimming removed 5 bases from V and 6 bases from J; junction bases left unmatched: 13. CDR3: CASSLSGTSGYSDTQYF. CDR3 bases: TGTGCCAGCAGTCTCTCGGGGACTAGCGGATATAGTGATACGCAGTATTTT. Based on the CDR3 plus reference TRBV25-1 and TRBJ2-3, the full variable domain is EADIYQTPRYLVIGTGKKITLECSQTMGHDKMYWYQQDPGMELHLIHYSYGVNSTEKGDLSSESTVSRIRTEHFPLTLESARPSHTSQYLCASSLSGTSGYSDTQYFGPGTRLTVL.

V gene TRBV15 combines with J gene TRBJ1-4, with D unclear. The germline V gene encodes CDR1 LNHNV and CDR2 YYDKDF (reference sequence). V was cut by 4 bases and J by 6 bases, with 12 bases left in between. CDR3 size: 14 residues. For the CDR3, the DNA is TGTGCCACCAGCAAGGACTCCGCGGATGAAAAACTGTTTTTT. It codes for CATSKDSADEKLFF.

This clone was counted a single time. The chain combines TRBV27 with TRBJ2-7; 7 bases are a match to TRBD1. This CDR3 is built from 14 residues. The trim removed 3 bases at V and 2 bases at J, leaving 4 bases unmatched. Germline assignment: CDR1 MNHEY and CDR2 SMNVEV (reference sequence). The CDR3 sequence: CASSFNRGTYEQYF. In DNA, the CDR3 is TGTGCCAGCAGTTTTAACAGGGGAACCTACGAGCAGTACTTC.

This chain links TRBV18 with TRBJ2-7; 10 bases match TRBD1. In germline, CDR1 is KGHSH, CDR2 LQKENI. This CDR3 contains 16 residues. Trimming removed 4 bases from V and 3 bases from J; junction bases left unmatched: 9. The CDR3 protein is CASSRETGGENYEQYF. CDR3 bases: TGTGCCAGCTCACGGGAGACAGGGGGCGAGAACTACGAGCAGTACTTC.

J is TRBJ1-2 and V is TRBV2; unclear D gene. Looked up from germline, CDR1 is SNHLY and CDR2 is FYNNEI. This CDR3 spans 12 amino acids. With 3 bases removed from V and 5 bases from J, the gap between germline ends came to 7 bases. The CDR3 bases are TGTGCCAGCAGTGAGAACAGTTATGGCTACACCTTC. Its protein is CASSENSYGYTF. Filled out from reference TRBV2 and TRBJ1-2, the complete variable domain reads EPEVTQTPSHQVTQMGQEVILRCVPISNHLYFYWYRQILGQKVEFLVSFYNNEISEKSEIFDDQFSVERPDGSNFTLKIRSTKLEDSAMYFCASSENSYGYTFGSGTRLTVV.

V gene TRBV7-2 combines with J gene TRBJ1-3; TRBD1 matches at 12 bases. The CDR3 runs to 16 residues. Germline CDR1 SGHTA, CDR2 FQGNSA. The V segment lost 5 bases and the J segment 4 bases; nucleotides outside the gene matches: 6. The CDR3 DNA reads TGTGCCAGCAGCGCGCGGGACAGGGGGCTCGGAAACACCATATATTTT. Protein: CASSARDRGLGNTIYF.

This clone was seen a handful of times. The chain recombines TRBV7-7 with TRBJ2-2; possibly TRBD1 for D (5 bases). The CDR3 length is 16 residues. From germline, CDR1 is SSHAT and CDR2 FNYEAQ (reference sequence). Trimming cost V 5 bases and J 0 bases, with 13 bases left between them. The CDR3 here is CASSIKTDPNTGELFF. The CDR3 nucleotides are TGTGCCAGCAGCATAAAGACAGACCCGAACACCGGGGAGCTGTTTTTT.

This chain connects TRBV29-1 to TRBJ2-2, with 7 nucleotides matching TRBD1. The CDR3 is 15 amino acids. Germline V lookup: CDR1 SQVTM, CDR2 ANQGSEA. Trimming removed 7 bases from V and 4 bases from J; junction bases left unmatched: 12. CDR3 sequence reads: CSARTGTAVTGELFF. CDR3 nucleotide sequence: TGCAGCGCCCGGACCGGGACAGCGGTCACCGGGGAGCTGTTTTTT.

With regard to this clone: Without the conserved terminal phenylalanine or tryptophan, this CDR3 likely stems from a read error. The DNA is left out, because the CDR3 cannot be placed on it with certainty; the CDR3 is given as TCRdb lists it. CDR3 sequence: CASSSLTSGSFRA. V is TRBV11-2 and J is TRBJ2-3; TRBD2 reflects the table's D call only, with no check against the DNA. In germline, CDR1 is SGHAT, CDR2 FQNNGV. A total of 13 residues make up the CDR3, ends included.

This chain connects TRBV7-3 to TRBJ2-3, with D hard to call. Trimming shortened V by 2 bases and J by 2 bases, and 2 bases separated the two germline ends. CDR3 size: 12 residues. Germline V gene data show CDR1 as SGHTA and CDR2 as FQGTGA. CDR3 sequence reads: CASSLDTDTQYF. The CDR3 region has the DNA TGTGCCAGCAGCTTAGACACAGATACGCAGTATTTT.

The V and J genes are TRBV10-3 and TRBJ2-1; 12 bases align to TRBD1. Germline V gene lookup returns CDR1 ENHRY and CDR2 SYGVKD. The CDR3 totals 17 residues. The V and J ends lost 0 bases and 4 bases, in that order; junction bases with no gene match: 4. The DNA for the CDR3 is TGTGCCATCAGTGAGTCCGGGACAGGGGGCGGTTACAATGAGCAGTTCTTC. This encodes CAISESGTGGGYNEQFF.

The J gene is TRBJ2-1, the V gene TRBV9, with TRBD2 identical over 8 bases. From germline, CDR1 is SGDLS and CDR2 YYNGEE. Trimming at V came to 3 bases and at J to 7 bases, leaving 9 bases not matched to a gene. The CDR3 length is 15 residues. This CDR3 is CASSARLAPGNEQFF. The CDR3 DNA sequence: TGTGCCAGCAGCGCTCGACTAGCGCCTGGGAATGAGCAGTTCTTC.